The source of this T cell receptor beta chain is a study of blood T cell repertoires in COVID-19. Study summary: The samples span acute and convalescent COVID-19 from the United States, Italy and Spain. From T cells, B-cell-depleted T cells, or PBMCs came the material, which was cDNA or gDNA.

CDR3 length equals 14 residues. CDR1 LNHDA and CDR2 SQIVND come from the germline V gene (reference sequence). The trim removed 5 bases at V and 6 bases at J, leaving 7 bases unmatched. Per the original data handling: Nucleated cell counts were estimated from reference gene primer amplification. Here immunoSEQ multiplex PCR was the method, and the copy in TCRdb shows in-frame clones only, minus some. V and J calls and clone size are those listed in that table; D and trimming were worked out from the DNA. The table includes 70,000 to 90,000 clones, 85% detected once. Seattle enrolled patients during active infection and tracked them longitudinally.

This TCR was recovered from a man in his forties or fifties with COVID-19, enrolled during active disease. The J gene is TRBJ1-1, the V gene TRBV19; 9 nucleotides match TRBD1. Sequences were obtained from peripheral blood. The CDR3 nucleotides read TGTGCCAGTAGTCTCGGACAGGGGATTGCTGAAGCTTTCTTT. It yields the protein CASSLGQGIAEAFF.